This T cell receptor (beta chain) was sequenced for a study of blood T cell repertoires in COVID-19. About the research overall: Collection of acute and convalescent COVID-19 samples took place in the United States, Italy and Spain. Nucleic acid was either cDNA or gDNA, and it came from T cells, B-cell-depleted T cells, or PBMCs.

Original processing notes: Amplification from reference gene primers served as the basis for estimated nucleated cell counts. Only in-frame clones appear in the TCRdb table, and some are missing; sequencing was by immunoSEQ multiplex PCR. V and J calls and clone size are as listed in that table; D and trimming were resolved from the DNA. The table shows 150,000 to 200,000 clones, with roughly nine tenths occurring only once. V lost 6 bases and J lost 0, with 11 bases in between. There are 14 residues in the CDR3. Germline CDR1 reads SQVTM; CDR2 reads ANQGSEA. Sequenced: peripheral blood. The sequence was obtained from a man aged 65 to 85 with active or convalescent COVID-19. The chain is built from TRBV29-1 and TRBJ1-4; D is ambiguous. In DNA, the CDR3 is TGCAGCGTAGCCCCCGTCGCAACTAATGAAAAACTGTTTTTT. This encodes CSVAPVATNEKLFF.